These 32 T cell receptor beta chains came from one sample sequenced in a study of blood T cells in healthy people across ages. The second PCR ran roughly 6 to 11 cycles with a sample-barcoded 5' primer and J-beta primers. MiXCR, applied by TCRdb to the 5' RACE reads, yields one record per CDR3 protein. The sample lists 850,000 or so distinct CDR3 sequences, under 35% seen once, with roughly 17% in the top ten. Sequenced material: blood. These TCRs come from a woman over 75 in good health.

This clonotype came up many times. The chain couples TRBV7-2 to TRBJ1-1, with no clear D. This CDR3 has 15 amino acids. V was pared by 1 base and J by 3 bases, with 12 bases between. Germline V gene sequence: CDR1 SGHTA, CDR2 FQGNSA. The CDR3 bases are TGTGCCAGCAGCTTAGGATGGGGATGGGACACTGAAGCTTTCTTT. It is translated as CASSLGWGWDTEAFF. Combining the CDR3 with reference TRBV7-2 and TRBJ1-1 gives the whole variable domain GAGVSQSPSNKVTEKGKDVELRCDPISGHTALYWYRQSLGQGLEFLIYFQGNSAPDKSGLPSDRFSAERTGGSVSTLTIQRTQQEDSAVYLCASSLGWGWDTEAFFGQGTRLTVV.

This clonotype was found many times. This chain joins TRBV7-9 and TRBJ2-7, with 9 positions matching TRBD1. The CDR3 is 13 residues long. Germline lookup yields CDR1 SEHNR and CDR2 FQNEAQ (reference sequence). J was trimmed by 6 bases and V by 6 bases; bases with no gene match: 6. CDR3 protein: CASRRTGDTEQYF. The CDR3 coding sequence is TGTGCCAGCAGAAGGACAGGGGACACCGAGCAGTACTTC.

V gene TRBV20-1 combines with J gene TRBJ1-1, with D hard to call. The CDR3 has 11 residues. Trimming removed 3 bases at V and 7 bases at J, with 9 bases between. Looked up from germline, CDR1 is DFQATT and CDR2 is SNEGSKA (reference sequence). CDR3 region: CSASSGREAFF. DNA for the CDR3: TGCAGTGCTAGTTCTGGGCGTGAAGCTTTCTTT.

A few counts support this clonotype. Possible read error: a much larger clone is one base away. The V call is TRBV12-3 or TRBV12-4, the J call TRBJ2-1; 9 nucleotides align to TRBD2. Near its end, the DNA agrees better with TRBJ2-7, so the J call may be wrong. The CDR3 consists of 16 residues. The CDR3 protein is CASSPPSGTKYNEQYF. The CDR3 DNA is TGTGCCAGCAGTCCCCCTAGCGGGACGAAATACAATGAGCAGTACTTC.

This chain links TRBV12-3 or TRBV12-4 with TRBJ1-1; D is undetermined. V was clipped by 8 bases and J by 5 bases, with 9 bases between them. There are 11 residues in the CDR3. CDR3 bases: TGTGCCAGCCTTCGGCGTACTGAAGCTTTCTTT. The encoded protein is CASLRRTEAFF.

Concerning this clonotype itself: Being one base from a much bigger clone, this may be a read error. The V and J genes are TRBV10-3 and TRBJ1-4; no clear D gene. CDR3 length: 17 amino acids. Germline assignment: CDR1 ENHRY and CDR2 SYGVKD. In DNA, the CDR3 is TGTGCCATCAGTGATCGGGCCGAGGGAGCAACTAGTGAAAAACTGTTTTTT. Protein sequence: CAISDRAEGATSEKLFF.

The chain carries TRBV7-2 and TRBJ1-2, with D tentatively TRBD1 (6 bases). Germline loops: CDR1 SGHTA, CDR2 FQGNSA. There are 15 residues in the CDR3. Trimming stripped 6 bases from V and 5 bases from J, with 19 bases between. The CDR3 DNA reads TGTGCCAGCAGACACAAAGGGGGTAGGGTTTATGGCTACACCTTC. This encodes CASRHKGGRVYGYTF.

This clonotype was detected only a few times. A much larger clone lies one base from this, so it may be a read error. This chain links TRBV5-1 with TRBJ2-1; D remains unclear. Germline V gene lookup returns CDR1 SGHRS and CDR2 YFSETQ. The ends were cut back, 0 bases at V and 0 bases at J, with 7 bases in the middle. This CDR3 has 15 residues. The CDR3 DNA follows: TGCGCCAGCAGCTTGGACGGAGACTCCTACAATGAGCAGTTCTTC. It yields the protein CASSLDGDSYNEQFF.

Remarks on this clonotype: This may arise from a read error, as a much more abundant clone is one base away. This chain links TRBV20-1 with TRBJ2-6; tentatively, D is TRBD1 (5 bases). The V gene's germline CDR1 is DFQATT and CDR2 SNEGSKA (reference sequence). The CDR3 consists of 16 residues. The CDR3 loop is CSARADGRIGANVRTF. DNA for the CDR3: TGCAGTGCTAGAGCAGACGGAAGAATTGGGGCCAACGTCCGGACTTTC.

Turning to this clonotype: Possible read error: a much larger clone is one base away. The chain uses TRBV5-4 and TRBJ2-5; possibly TRBD2 for D (6 bases). CDR1 SGHNT and CDR2 YYREEE come from the germline V gene (reference sequence). This CDR3 has 14 residues. The V gene lost 4 bases and the J gene lost 5 bases, with 15 bases spanning the gap. CDR3 coding DNA: TGTGCCAGCAGCAAGGACTACACCGGGGAGACCCAGTACTTC. Translation gives CASSKDYTGETQYF.

J is TRBJ2-3 and V is TRBV12-3 or TRBV12-4, with TRBD2 matching over 8 bases. CDR3 length equals 17 residues. The J segment lost 15 bases and the V segment lost 3 bases, leaving 23 bases of the junction unmatched. The CDR3 loop reads CASSLGPAGASTDVEYF. The CDR3 bases are TGTGCCAGCAGTTTGGGACCAGCGGGAGCGAGCACAGATGTGGAATATTTT.

This clonotype showed up many times. V usage is TRBV24-1 and J usage is TRBJ1-2; 7 nucleotides align to TRBD1. V lost 4 bases and J lost 2; bases outside the gene matches: 3. The CDR3 extends over 14 amino acids. Germline V lookup: CDR1 KGHDR, CDR2 SFDVKD. The CDR3 coding sequence is TGTGCCACCAGTGACAGGGGACAGAACTATGGCTACACCTTC. This encodes CATSDRGQNYGYTF.

At least ten counts were recorded for this clonotype. This chain connects TRBV2 to TRBJ2-7; 10 positions match TRBD1. This CDR3 is 13 amino acids long. V shed 9 bases, J shed 1 base, and the junction held 3 bases outside the gene matches. CDR1 is SNHLY, CDR2 FYNNEI, per germline. CDR3 region: CARGQGRSYEQYF. In DNA, the CDR3 is TGTGCCAGGGGACAGGGGCGTTCCTACGAGCAGTACTTC.

The chain joins TRBV30 to TRBJ1-2, with D perhaps TRBD1 (6 bases). CDR1 and CDR2 from the germline V gene are GTSNPN and SVGIG (reference sequence). There are 13 residues in the CDR3. Trimming took 1 base from V and 6 from J, leaving 12 bases between them. The CDR3 is CAWSAGGANGYTF. CDR3 sequence (DNA): TGTGCCTGGAGTGCGGGGGGCGCGAATGGCTACACCTTC.

This clonotype occurred a few times. The genes are TRBV29-1 and TRBJ1-5; D is possibly TRBD1 (5 bases). Germline values: CDR1 SQVTM, CDR2 ANQGSEA. This CDR3 region has 14 residues. V lost 3 bases and J 0 bases, leaving 9 bases between the germline ends. CDR3 coding DNA: TGCAGCGTTGATTGGGGGGATAGCAATCAGCCCCAGCATTTT. This encodes CSVDWGDSNQPQHF.

This clonotype was picked up many times. This chain connects TRBV12-3 or TRBV12-4 to TRBJ2-7; tentative D call: TRBD1 (5 bases). V was shortened by 6 bases and J by 7 bases, with 22 bases between the two germline ends. This CDR3 is 15 amino acids long. The CDR3 protein is CASRPRQGRFGEQYF. CDR3 bases: TGTGCCAGCAGGCCCCGGCAGGGAAGATTTGGAGAGCAGTACTTC.

This clonotype has more than one count but fewer than ten. This sequence may be a read error, since a much larger clone differs from it by one base. The chain is built from TRBV7-2 and TRBJ2-7; tentatively, D is TRBD2 (7 bases). Germline V gene sequence: CDR1 SGHTA, CDR2 FQGNSA. CDR3 length: 13 amino acids. The CDR3 region is CASSRGAIYERYF. CDR3 DNA: TGTGCCAGCAGCCGGGGGGCAATCTACGAGCGGTACTTC.

This clonotype was detected only a few times. V gene TRBV5-1 combines with J gene TRBJ2-3; TRBD2 aligns across 7 bases. Germline V CDR1 and CDR2: SGHRS, YFSETQ. This CDR3 is built from 14 residues. Trimming at V came to 2 bases and at J to 6 bases, leaving 6 bases not matched to a gene. The CDR3 sequence is CASSFGLGSDTQYF. The CDR3 DNA reads as TGCGCCAGCAGCTTTGGACTAGGCTCTGATACGCAGTATTTT.

This clonotype was detected many times. The gene calls are TRBV3-1 and TRBJ2-7, with D possibly being TRBD1 (5 bases). V dropped 4 bases and J dropped 9 bases, with 16 bases sitting between them. This CDR3 contains 13 residues. In germline, CDR1 is LGHDT, CDR2 YNNKEL (reference sequence). The CDR3 DNA reads as TGTGCCAGCAGCCGAGCTCGAAGGGGTGCGCAGTACTTC. It is translated as CASSRARRGAQYF.

With regard to this clonotype: This clone may be a read error of a much larger clone one base away. V usage is TRBV3-1 and J usage is TRBJ2-5; D gene uncertain. CDR3 length equals 12 residues. Looked up from germline, CDR1 is LGHDT and CDR2 is YNNKEL (reference sequence). V lost 3 bases and J lost 11, with 13 bases in between. The CDR3 coding sequence is TGTGCCAGCAGCCACCTCTACAATGAGCAGTACTTC. This gives the protein CASSHLYNEQYF.

As for this clonotype: One base away lies a much larger clone, so this may be a sequencing read error. The chain links TRBV5-5 to TRBJ1-6, with 8 bases that match TRBD1. The CDR3 is 15 residues long. Germline values: CDR1 SGHKS, CDR2 YYEKEE (reference sequence). CDR3 bases: TGTGCCAGCAGCTCCTACAGGGGGAACAATTCACCCCCCCACTTT. Amino acids: CASSSYRGNNSPPHF.

The sample holds a few counts of this clonotype. A much larger clone is a single base away; this may be a read error. The chain uses TRBV4-3 and TRBJ2-4; 8 bases fit TRBD2. The J call may be incorrect, as the DNA end agrees better with TRBJ2-5. The length of the CDR3 is 16 residues. Germline CDR1 and CDR2: LGHNA and YSLEER. The CDR3 sequence is CAGSQVYSGGSETQYF. In nucleotides, the CDR3 is TGCGCCGGCAGCCAAGTTTACAGCGGGGGTTCCGAGACCCAGTACTTC.

The chain carries TRBV20-1 and TRBJ1-2; D call uncertain. The V end was cut by 1 base, the J end by 0 bases, with 9 bases between. Germline-derived CDR1 and CDR2 are DFQATT and SNEGSKA (reference sequence). This CDR3 has 14 residues. CDR3 amino acids: CSARVGGTNYGYTF. DNA of the CDR3: TGCAGTGCTAGAGTGGGCGGTACTAACTATGGCTACACCTTC.

CDR3 DNA sequence: TGCAGTGCTAGTACAGCCCTCTCTGGGGCCAACGTCCTGACTTTC. This translates into CSASTALSGANVLTF. This sequence joins TRBV20-1 and TRBJ2-6; the D is unclear. The V and J ends lost 3 bases and 0 bases respectively, with 9 bases between them. The CDR3 runs 15 residues. Germline V gene data show CDR1 as DFQATT and CDR2 as SNEGSKA (reference sequence).

A word on this clonotype: It may be a read error: a sequence one base away is much more abundant. The V gene is TRBV9, the J gene TRBJ2-7; the D gene is possibly TRBD1 (6 bases). The ends were cut back, 5 bases at V and 7 bases at J, with 16 bases in the middle. The CDR3 runs 13 residues. CDR1 is SGDLS, CDR2 YYNGEE, per germline. CDR3 DNA: TGTGCCAGCAGAGGGTCACAGGGCGATGAGCAGTACTTC. Translation: CASRGSQGDEQYF. The variable domain in full, with the rest retrieved from reference TRBV9 and TRBJ2-7, is DSGVTQTPKHLITATGQRVTLRCSPRSGDLSVYWYQQSLDQGLQFLIQYYNGEERAKGNILERFSAQQFPDLHSELNLSSLELGDSALYFCASRGSQGDEQYFGPGTRLTVT.

This clonotype was counted between two and nine times. The chain uses TRBV29-1 and TRBJ2-1, with 8 bases fitting TRBD1. The J call may be mistaken, given a closer DNA end match to TRBJ2-7. In germline, CDR1 is SQVTM, CDR2 ANQGSEA. The CDR3 loop spans 15 amino acids. CDR3 protein: CSVGFGTGGYNEQYF. CDR3 nucleotide sequence: TGCAGCGTTGGGTTTGGGACAGGTGGCTACAATGAGCAGTACTTC.

This clonotype came up a few times. The chain carries TRBV6-5 and TRBJ1-5; D gene ambiguous. The CDR3 sequence is 14 residues long. The V gene lost 0 bases and the J gene lost 6 bases, with 9 bases spanning the gap. CDR1 and CDR2 (germline): MNHEY, SVGAGI. The CDR3, as DNA: TGTGCCAGCAGTTACTCGGATTCAGGTCAGCCCCAGCATTTT. Translation gives CASSYSDSGQPQHF.

The rearrangement joins TRBV20-1 to TRBJ2-2, with 10 nucleotides matching TRBD1. The CDR3 spans 17 residues. The V gene's germline CDR1 is DFQATT and CDR2 SNEGSKA (reference sequence). The CDR3 spells CRDNPGQGNMNTGELFF. CDR3 in DNA: TGCAGGGATAATCCGGGACAGGGGAATATGAACACCGGGGAGCTGTTTTTT.

With regard to this clonotype: Mismatch with germline at one junction end may stem from a read error. V usage is TRBV29-1 and J usage is TRBJ1-5, with 9 nucleotides matching TRBD1. Germline CDR1 SQVTM, CDR2 ANQGSEA. The CDR3 extends over 13 amino acids. CDR3 coding DNA: TGCGGCGTGTCTTTCGGGACAGGGTTTCCCCAGCATTTT. Encoded protein: CGVSFGTGFPQHF.

As regards this clonotype: One junction end disagrees with the germline gene, perhaps due to a read error. CDR3 bases: TGTGTCAGCAGTTACATTAAGGGGAGCGAGCAGTTCTTC. It yields the protein CVSSYIKGSEQFF. The V and J genes are TRBV6-2 or TRBV6-3 and TRBJ2-1; the D call may be TRBD1 or TRBD2 (5 bases each). The CDR3 runs 13 residues. Germline CDR1 is MNHEY and CDR2 is SVGEGT.

On this clonotype: Possible read error: a much larger clone is one base away. This chain joins TRBV5-1 and TRBJ2-6, with 9 bases that match TRBD2. This CDR3 comprises 16 residues. The V gene's germline CDR1 is SGHRS and CDR2 YFSETQ. CDR3 in DNA: TGCGCCAGCAGCTACGGGACTAGCTCTGGGGCCAACGTCCCGACTTTC. Translating gives CASSYGTSSGANVPTF.

This clonotype was counted at least ten times. The rearrangement joins TRBV10-3 to TRBJ2-1; 10 bases fit TRBD2. Losses at the gene ends were 4 bases for V and 5 bases for J; bases not matched to a gene: 8. CDR1 is ENHRY and CDR2 is SYGVKD in the germline V gene. This CDR3 is built from 16 residues. In DNA, the CDR3 is TGTGCCATCAGTGCGGTCCTAGCGGGGGTCGACAATGAGCAGTTCTTC. Amino acid sequence: CAISAVLAGVDNEQFF.